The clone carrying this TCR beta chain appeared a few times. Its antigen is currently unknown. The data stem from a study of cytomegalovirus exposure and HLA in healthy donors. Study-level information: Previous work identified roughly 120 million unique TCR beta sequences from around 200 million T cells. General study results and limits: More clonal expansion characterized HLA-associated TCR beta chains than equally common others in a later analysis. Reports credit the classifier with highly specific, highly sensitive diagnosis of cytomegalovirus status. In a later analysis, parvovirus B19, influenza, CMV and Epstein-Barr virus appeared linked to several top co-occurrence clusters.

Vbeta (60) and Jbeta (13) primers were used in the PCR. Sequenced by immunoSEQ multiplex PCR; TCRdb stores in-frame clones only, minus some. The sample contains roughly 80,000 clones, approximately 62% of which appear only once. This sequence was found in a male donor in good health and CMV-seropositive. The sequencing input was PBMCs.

CDR3 nucleotide sequence: TGCGCCAGCAGCCAAGATCCCCATGAAGCTTTCTTT. Protein sequence: CASSQDPHEAFF. The V gene is TRBV4-1, the J gene TRBJ1-1; D uncertain. Germline loops: CDR1 MGHRA, CDR2 YSYEKL. This CDR3 has 12 amino acids. Trimming pared 0 bases from V and 7 bases from J, leaving 6 bases between.